Included here is one T cell receptor beta chain sequence, with context. The target antigen is unknown. These data belong to a study of beta chain features in type 1 diabetes. CDR1 is MGHRA, CDR2 YSYEKL, per germline. The CDR3 is 15 residues long. The V gene lost 1 base and the J gene lost 2 bases, with 9 bases spanning the gap. Investigators reverse transcribed all isolated RNA, so they sequenced expressed TCRB transcripts. Each sample of naive, central memory or regulatory T cells had, on average, around 3.3 million reads. Here immunoSEQ multiplex PCR was the method, and the copy in TCRdb shows in-frame clones only, minus some. The profile shows fewer than 900,000 clones, about a sixth of them singletons. Study outcomes and limitations: Within patients, naive, central memory and Treg TCRB repertoires seemed more similar than within healthy donors.

The rearrangement links TRBV4-1 to TRBJ1-5; tentative D call: TRBD1 (5 bases). The receptor was isolated from a woman younger than 35 in good health. The sample taken for sequencing was naive CD4+ T cells from blood. The CDR3 region is CASSQVARGNQPQHF. CDR3 sequence (DNA): TGCGCCAGCAGCCAAGTAGCCAGGGGCAATCAGCCCCAGCATTTT.